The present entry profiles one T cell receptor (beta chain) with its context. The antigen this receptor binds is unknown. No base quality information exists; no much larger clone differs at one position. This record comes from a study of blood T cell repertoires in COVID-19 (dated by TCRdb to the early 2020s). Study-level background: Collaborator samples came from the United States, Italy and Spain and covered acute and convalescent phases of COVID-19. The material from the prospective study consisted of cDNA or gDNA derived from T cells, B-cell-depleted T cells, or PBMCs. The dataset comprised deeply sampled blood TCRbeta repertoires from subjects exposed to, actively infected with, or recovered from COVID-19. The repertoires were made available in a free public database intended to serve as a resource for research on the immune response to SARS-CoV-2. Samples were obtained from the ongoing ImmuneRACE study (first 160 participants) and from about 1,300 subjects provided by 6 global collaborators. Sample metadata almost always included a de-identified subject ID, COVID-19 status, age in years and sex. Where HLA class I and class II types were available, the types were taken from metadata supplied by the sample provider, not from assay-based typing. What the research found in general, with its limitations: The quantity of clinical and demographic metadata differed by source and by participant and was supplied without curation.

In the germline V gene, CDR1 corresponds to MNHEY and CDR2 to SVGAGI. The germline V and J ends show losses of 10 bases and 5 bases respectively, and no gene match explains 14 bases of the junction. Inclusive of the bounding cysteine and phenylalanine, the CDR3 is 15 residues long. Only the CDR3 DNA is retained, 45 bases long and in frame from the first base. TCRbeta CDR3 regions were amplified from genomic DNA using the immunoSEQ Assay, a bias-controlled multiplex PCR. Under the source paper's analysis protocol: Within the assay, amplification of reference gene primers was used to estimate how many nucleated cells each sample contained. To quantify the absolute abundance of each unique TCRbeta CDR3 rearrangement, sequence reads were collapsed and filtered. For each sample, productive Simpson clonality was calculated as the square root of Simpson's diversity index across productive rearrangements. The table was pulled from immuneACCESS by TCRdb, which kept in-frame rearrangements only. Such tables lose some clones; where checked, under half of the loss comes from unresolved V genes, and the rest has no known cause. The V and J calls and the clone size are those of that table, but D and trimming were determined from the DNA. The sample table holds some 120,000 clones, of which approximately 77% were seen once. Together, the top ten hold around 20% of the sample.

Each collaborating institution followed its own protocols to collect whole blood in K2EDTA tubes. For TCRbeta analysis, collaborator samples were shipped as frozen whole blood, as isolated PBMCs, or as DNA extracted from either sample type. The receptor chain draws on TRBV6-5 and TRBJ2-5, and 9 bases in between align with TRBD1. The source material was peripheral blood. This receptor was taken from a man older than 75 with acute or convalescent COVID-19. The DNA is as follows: TGTGCCACAGGACAGGGGCGTTCGCGAGTGGAGACCCAGTACTTC. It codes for CATGQGRSRVETQYF.